These 32 T cell receptor beta chains were sequenced from one sample in a study of cytotoxic CD8 clonotypes in ibrutinib-treated CLL (dated by TCRdb to the early 2020s). Interpreted using the paper, the time point label stands for: about eleven months on ibrutinib. Library construction relied on the immunoSEQ multiplex PCR assay. In its TCRdb copy, this immuneACCESS table keeps in-frame sequences only and misses some clones. Where compared with another copy, unresolved V genes explain less than half of these, and the others have no known cause. The sample table shows about 140,000 clones, and 77% are seen once. The ten largest clones represent approximately 30% of the sample. Source: PBMCs, taken after 12 months of ibrutinib treatment. The source of these receptors is a human donor with chronic lymphocytic leukemia.

The rearrangement links TRBV5-4 to TRBJ1-1; D gene uncertain. V dropped 0 bases and J dropped 4 bases, with 7 bases sitting between them. Germline V gives CDR1 SGHNT, CDR2 YYREEE (reference sequence). This CDR3 comprises 13 residues. The CDR3 loop is CASSLGGFTEAFF. CDR3 DNA sequence: TGTGCCAGCAGCTTGGGAGGGTTCACTGAAGCTTTCTTT.

This clone was observed a handful of times. The J gene is TRBJ1-1, the V gene TRBV7-9; the D is unclear. The CDR3 has 15 residues. Deletions cut 6 bases from V and 0 bases from J, with 14 bases between. Germline CDR1 SEHNR, CDR2 FQNEAQ (reference sequence). The CDR3 loop is CASRPSGRLNTEAFF. The CDR3 DNA follows: TGTGCCAGCAGACCAAGCGGGAGATTGAACACTGAAGCTTTCTTT.

The rearrangement links TRBV7-2 to TRBJ2-1; 8 nucleotides match TRBD2. Germline V gene lookup returns CDR1 SGHTA and CDR2 FQGNSA. V shed 7 bases, J shed 5 bases, and the junction held 7 bases outside the gene matches. The CDR3 is 14 residues long. The CDR3 here is CASTPGRANNEQFF. CDR3 nucleotides: TGTGCCAGCACCCCCGGGAGGGCGAACAATGAGCAGTTCTTC.

The chain recombines TRBV28 with TRBJ2-6, with 7 bases identical to TRBD1. Trimming took 4 bases from V and 3 from J; bases not matched to a gene: 9. Germline V gene lookup returns CDR1 MDHEN and CDR2 SYDVKM. The CDR3 consists of 17 residues. The CDR3 protein is CASSSGQSLVGANVLTF. The DNA for the CDR3 is TGTGCCAGCAGTTCGGGACAGTCCCTGGTTGGGGCCAACGTCCTGACTTTC. The variable domain in full, with the rest retrieved from reference TRBV28 and TRBJ2-6, is DVKVTQSSRYLVKRTGEKVFLECVQDMDHENMFWYRQDPGLGLRLIYFSYDVKMKEKGDIPEGYSVSREKKERFSLILESASTNQTSMYLCASSSGQSLVGANVLTFGAGSRLTVL.

This clone was seen a handful of times. The gene calls are TRBV14 and TRBJ1-1, with 7 positions matching TRBD1. This CDR3 region has 13 residues. The germline V gene encodes CDR1 SGHDN and CDR2 FVKESK. The junction had 11 bases not matched to a gene; V was cut back by 6 bases and J by 10 bases. CDR3 in amino acids: CASSRGGPGGAFF. CDR3 nucleotide sequence: TGTGCCAGCAGTCGAGGGGGCCCCGGTGGAGCTTTCTTT.

V gene TRBV5-6 combines with J gene TRBJ1-6; maybe TRBD1 (5 bases). CDR1 is SGHDT, CDR2 YYEEEE, per germline. CDR3 length: 15 amino acids. V lost 5 bases and J 8 bases, leaving 17 bases between the germline ends. The CDR3, as DNA: TGTGCCAGCAGTGGGGAAGGGACCGGGCATTCACCCCTCCACTTT. It encodes CASSGEGTGHSPLHF. Together with reference TRBV5-6 and TRBJ1-6, the CDR3 gives the full variable domain: DAGVTQSPTHLIKTRGQQVTLRCSPKSGHDTVSWYQQALGQGPQFIFQYYEEEERQRGNFPDRFSGHQFPNYSSELNVNALLLGDSALYLCASSGEGTGHSPLHFGNGTRLTVT.

V usage is TRBV18 and J usage is TRBJ1-2; weak D call: TRBD1 (5 bases). The CDR3 sequence is 14 residues long. Looked up from germline, CDR1 is KGHSH and CDR2 is LQKENI. V lost 7 bases, J lost 3 bases, and 15 bases lay in between. DNA of the CDR3: TGTGCCAGCTTACAGAACCGGGACGACTATGGCTACACCTTC. Its protein product is CASLQNRDDYGYTF.

The chain combines TRBV4-1 with TRBJ1-3; D is unresolved. Germline lookup yields CDR1 MGHRA and CDR2 YSYEKL. The CDR3 is 18 residues long. V lost 3 bases, J lost 0 bases, and 18 bases lay in between. Here the CDR3 reads CASSQVGRLTPSGNTIYF. The CDR3, as DNA: TGCGCCAGCAGCCAGGTTGGCAGGTTGACCCCCTCTGGAAACACCATATATTTT.

V usage is TRBV6-5 and J usage is TRBJ1-3; possibly TRBD1 for D (6 bases). Germline CDR1 MNHEY, CDR2 SVGAGI. Trimming removed 10 bases at V and 2 bases at J, with 18 bases between. There are 15 residues in the CDR3. CDR3 in amino acids: CATSREGGTGNTIYF. As DNA, the CDR3 is TGTGCCACCTCGAGGGAGGGGGGGACTGGAAACACCATATATTTT.

The chain carries TRBV30 and TRBJ2-1, with TRBD2 matching 15 bases. Germline V gene lookup returns CDR1 GTSNPN and CDR2 SVGIG (reference sequence). The CDR3 extends over 15 amino acids. V trimming: 7 bases; J trimming: 7 bases; junction bases outside the gene matches: 8. CDR3 protein: CAYSGLAGGRNEQFF. In DNA, the CDR3 is TGTGCCTACTCAGGACTAGCGGGGGGGCGGAATGAGCAGTTCTTC.

J is TRBJ1-1 and V is TRBV9; possibly TRBD1 for D (5 bases). The germline gives CDR1 SGDLS, CDR2 YYNGEE. The CDR3 spans 14 residues. V shed 2 bases and J shed 4 bases, with 12 bases lying between them. CDR3 protein: CASSVAGSATEAFF. CDR3 DNA: TGTGCCAGCAGCGTGGCAGGGTCGGCCACTGAAGCTTTCTTT.

J is TRBJ2-2 and V is TRBV12-1; TRBD1 is the table's D call, not checked against the DNA. TRBV12-1 is described as a pseudogene. The CDR3 totals 14 residues. The CDR3 DNA reads as TGTGCCAGCAGCTCAACATCAGACACCGGGGAGCTGTTTTTT. It yields the protein CASSSTSDTGELFF.

J is TRBJ2-2 and V is TRBV5-1; D is possibly TRBD1 (5 bases). CDR3 length: 16 residues. Trimming shortened V by 1 base and J by 3 bases, and 13 bases separated the two germline ends. From germline, CDR1 is SGHRS and CDR2 YFSETQ. The CDR3 spells CASSLQGSTDTGELFF. The CDR3 region has the DNA TGCGCCAGCAGCTTGCAGGGCTCGACGGACACCGGGGAGCTGTTTTTT. Full variable domain (rest looked up from reference TRBV5-1 and TRBJ2-2): KAGVTQTPRYLIKTRGQQVTLSCSPISGHRSVSWYQQTPGQGLQFLFEYFSETQRNKGNFPGRFSGRQFSNSRSEMNVSTLELGDSALYLCASSLQGSTDTGELFFGEGSRLTVL.

The chain has TRBV9 and TRBJ1-2; 10 bases line up with TRBD1. V shed 3 bases, J shed 14 bases, and the junction held 13 bases outside the gene matches. CDR1 SGDLS and CDR2 YYNGEE come from the germline V gene. There are 14 residues in the CDR3. DNA of the CDR3: TGTGCCAGCAGCGAGGGACAGGGGCCGCCAAGTGTAACCTTC. Its translation: CASSEGQGPPSVTF.

The V call is TRBV6-5, the J call TRBJ2-1; D may be TRBD1 (5 bases). Between the trimmed V and J ends, which lost 3 bases and 7 bases, there was a span of 16 bases. In germline, CDR1 is MNHEY, CDR2 SVGAGI. The CDR3 contains 15 residues. The CDR3 spells CASSYKHQGPNEQFF. The DNA for the CDR3 is TGTGCCAGCAGTTATAAACACCAGGGCCCGAATGAGCAGTTCTTC.

The chain couples TRBV11-3 to TRBJ2-5; 7 bases fit TRBD2. Losses at the gene ends were 1 base for V and 5 bases for J; bases not matched to a gene: 10. Germline CDR1 SGHNT, CDR2 YENEEA. CDR3 length: 16 residues. In DNA form, the CDR3 reads TGTGCCAGCAGCTTAGGGGGCGGGCGGGGGATGGAGACCCAGTACTTC. Translated, it gives CASSLGGGRGMETQYF.

V gene TRBV28 combines with J gene TRBJ1-3; D is undetermined. The ends were cut back, 2 bases at V and 4 bases at J, with 3 bases in the middle. CDR3 length: 12 amino acids. CDR1 MDHEN and CDR2 SYDVKM come from the germline V gene. For the CDR3, the DNA is TGTGCCAGCAGTTTAGGCGGAAACACCATATATTTT. Translating it yields CASSLGGNTIYF.

Written as DNA, the CDR3 is TGTGCCAGCAGCTTAGCACACAATGAGCAGTTCTTC. It is translated as CASSLAHNEQFF. The chain couples TRBV7-2 to TRBJ2-1; D gene unclear. Looked up from germline, CDR1 is SGHTA and CDR2 is FQGNSA. Deletions cut 0 bases from V and 5 bases from J, with 2 bases between. The CDR3 has 12 residues.

The chain carries TRBV30 and TRBJ2-7, with 8 positions matching TRBD2. V was pared by 2 bases and J by 2 bases, with 11 bases of the junction left unmatched. The length of the CDR3 is 16 residues. CDR1 and CDR2 (germline): GTSNPN, SVGIG (reference sequence). The CDR3: CAWSLGAGGRTYEQYF. CDR3 in DNA: TGTGCCTGGAGTCTGGGCGCGGGGGGCAGGACCTACGAGCAGTACTTC.

Only one count was recorded for this clone. The chain couples TRBV11-2 to TRBJ1-1; 8 nucleotides line up with TRBD1. The CDR3 runs to 15 residues. V gave up 2 bases and J gave up 2 bases; unmatched junction bases: 4. CDR1 is SGHAT and CDR2 is FQNNGV in the germline V gene. CDR3 sequence (DNA): TGTGCCAGCAGCTTACCGGGACAGGTAAACACTGAAGCTTTCTTT. Amino acid sequence: CASSLPGQVNTEAFF.

The V call is TRBV5-1, the J call TRBJ2-2; weak D call: TRBD2 (6 bases). Germline V gene lookup returns CDR1 SGHRS and CDR2 YFSETQ. The CDR3 has 16 residues. V lost 5 bases, J lost 0 bases, and 14 bases lay in between. In nucleotides, the CDR3 is TGCGCCAGCAGATCGGGAGTGGACGCGAACACCGGGGAGCTGTTTTTT. It codes for CASRSGVDANTGELFF. The full variable domain, rest sourced from reference TRBV5-1 and TRBJ2-2, is KAGVTQTPRYLIKTRGQQVTLSCSPISGHRSVSWYQQTPGQGLQFLFEYFSETQRNKGNFPGRFSGRQFSNSRSEMNVSTLELGDSALYLCASRSGVDANTGELFFGEGSRLTVL.

J is TRBJ1-5 and V is TRBV19; D perhaps matches TRBD1 (5 bases). The CDR3 has 16 amino acids. V shed 4 bases and J shed 3 bases, with 16 bases lying between them. The germline gives CDR1 LNHDA, CDR2 SQIVND (reference sequence). This CDR3 is CASSTPRENVNQPQHF. In DNA form, the CDR3 reads TGTGCCAGTAGTACCCCCAGGGAAAACGTCAATCAGCCCCAGCATTTT.

The rearrangement uses TRBV25-1 and TRBJ2-1; no clear D. The CDR3 has 11 amino acids. The germline V gene encodes CDR1 MGHDK and CDR2 SYGVNS. The V gene lost 4 bases and the J gene lost 8 bases, with 6 bases spanning the gap. CDR3 nucleotides: TGTGCCAGCAGTGCCGAGGATGAGCAGTTCTTC. Protein product: CASSAEDEQFF.

The chain employs TRBV10-3 and TRBJ2-7; 9 nucleotides line up with TRBD2. The CDR3 sequence is 13 residues long. V gave up 9 bases and J gave up 2 bases; unmatched junction bases: 5. CDR1 ENHRY and CDR2 SYGVKD come from the germline V gene. CDR3 in amino acids: CAIQREAPYEQYF. The CDR3 DNA reads as TGTGCCATTCAGCGGGAGGCCCCCTACGAGCAGTACTTC.

This chain links TRBV19 with TRBJ2-7, with TRBD2 matching over 7 bases. From germline, CDR1 is LNHDA and CDR2 SQIVND (reference sequence). The CDR3 has 16 amino acids. V lost 4 bases, J lost 2 bases, and 11 bases stayed unmatched. The CDR3 sequence is CASSTLPQRGTYEQYF. The CDR3 DNA follows: TGTGCCAGTAGTACACTCCCCCAGCGGGGTACCTACGAGCAGTACTTC.

V usage is TRBV5-6 and J usage is TRBJ2-5, with 8 bases identical to TRBD1. This CDR3 is built from 15 residues. Per germline, CDR1 SGHDT and CDR2 YYEEEE. After removal of 0 bases from V and 4 bases from J, the junction contained 5 bases not matched to a gene. The CDR3 sequence: CASSLARTGRETQYF. In DNA form, the CDR3 reads TGTGCCAGCAGCTTGGCCAGGACAGGGAGAGAGACCCAGTACTTC.

The CDR3 spells CAISPDRITNYGYTF. CDR3 nucleotides: TGTGCCATCAGTCCGGACAGGATTACTAACTATGGCTACACCTTC. The rearrangement links TRBV10-3 to TRBJ1-2; 7 nucleotides agree with TRBD1. CDR3 length: 15 amino acids. CDR1 ENHRY and CDR2 SYGVKD come from the germline V gene. V lost 5 bases to trimming and J lost 0 bases; unmatched junction nucleotides: 6.

Points on this clone: This CDR3 is also generated by other DNA sequences in the sample. This chain joins TRBV10-3 and TRBJ1-5; 8 bases line up with TRBD1. Germline trimming cut 2 bases from V and 2 bases from J; bases unmatched to any gene: 2. CDR1 is ENHRY and CDR2 is SYGVKD in the germline V gene. The CDR3 spans 15 residues. CDR3 loop: CAISEPGQGNQPQHF. The CDR3 DNA reads TGTGCCATCAGTGAGCCGGGACAGGGCAATCAGCCCCAGCATTTT.

The rearrangement joins TRBV19 to TRBJ1-2; D not certain. The germline gives CDR1 LNHDA, CDR2 SQIVND (reference sequence). The V end lost 3 bases, the J end lost 7 bases, and 12 bases lay between the germline ends. The length of the CDR3 is 13 residues. CDR3 residues: CASSIAVVAGYTF. CDR3 sequence (DNA): TGTGCCAGTAGTATTGCGGTAGTCGCTGGCTACACCTTC.

The table lists this clone with a few counts. The gene calls are TRBV6-5 and TRBJ2-7; D assignment may be TRBD1 or TRBD2 (6 bases each). V lost 0 bases and J lost 3, with 15 bases in between. The CDR3 loop spans 16 amino acids. The V gene's germline CDR1 is MNHEY and CDR2 SVGAGI. The CDR3, as DNA: TGTGCCAGCAGTTACTCGACAGGAGGAGGGGGCTACGAGCAGTACTTC. As protein: CASSYSTGGGGYEQYF.

The rearrangement joins TRBV27 to TRBJ2-7, with a tentative D call TRBD2 (7 bases). Between the trimmed V and J ends, which lost 6 bases and 2 bases, there was a span of 14 bases. This CDR3 contains 14 residues. Per the germline V gene, CDR1 is MNHEY and CDR2 is SMNVEV (reference sequence). CDR3 protein: CASSPRGGAYEQYF. The CDR3 coding sequence is TGTGCCAGCAGCCCAAGAGGGGGGGCCTACGAGCAGTACTTC.

The J gene is TRBJ2-3, the V gene TRBV4-3; a weak D match, TRBD2 (6 bases). V gave up 0 bases and J gave up 4 bases, with 17 bases separating them. This CDR3 region has 17 residues. The germline CDR1 and CDR2 sequences are LGHNA and YSLEER. Here the CDR3 DNA reads TGCGCCAGCAGCCAAGATATGGTAGGGACTGGGTCAGATACGCAGTATTTT. Encoded protein: CASSQDMVGTGSDTQYF.